This TCR beta chain was captured by sequencing in a study of beta chain features in type 1 diabetes. Points from the study as a whole: It was among patients, rather than healthy donors, that naive, central memory and Treg TCRB repertoires appeared more similar. Within each of all four CD4+ subsets, Type 1 diabetes patients had TCRB CDR3s that were moderately but significantly shorter.

The entirety of the isolated RNA underwent reverse transcription, so expressed TCRB transcripts were sequenced. Assay used: immunoSEQ multiplex PCR; TCRdb lists only in-frame clones, some missing. The table records 350,000 to 400,000 clones, roughly 13% of them present only once. This clone was picked up a small number of times. Its antigen is unknown. V lost 0 bases and J 2 bases, leaving 11 bases between the germline ends. Germline values: CDR1 SEHNR, CDR2 FQNEAQ (reference sequence). The CDR3 has 17 residues. The sample taken for sequencing was naive CD4+ T cells from blood. The receptor comes from a woman aged 18-29 years with type 1 diabetes. V gene TRBV7-9 combines with J gene TRBJ1-6; maybe TRBD1 (5 bases). This CDR3 reads CASSLALTTAYNSPLHF. The CDR3 region has the DNA TGTGCCAGCAGCTTAGCGCTTACGACAGCCTATAATTCACCCCTCCACTTT.